Below, one T cell receptor beta chain is given with its context. Its antigen is unknown. Sequencing was performed with immunoSEQ multiplex PCR; in TCRdb, only in-frame clones are kept and a portion is missing. The sample lists about 350,000 clones, 88% seen once, with around 6.4% in the top ten. The data are from a study of Ad26.COV2.S vaccination and SARS-CoV-2 variants. At the level of the study: Doses of Ad26.COV2.S were injected into muscle once or twice, 56 days apart.

Germline V CDR1 and CDR2: MNHEY, SVGEGT. The trim removed 5 bases at V and 3 bases at J, leaving 7 bases unmatched. The CDR3 sequence is 16 residues long. Specified treatment: roughly 18 received Ad26.COV2.S at low or high dose, single or two shots; about 5 received placebo; per-sample allocation not given. At day 63 after the first vaccine or placebo injection, samples were drawn. Study-wide results and limits: For non-spike TCRs, breadth in vaccine recipients resembled that in placebo recipients.

The source material was peripheral blood, sampled in a trial of Ad26.COV2.S vaccine versus placebo. V is TRBV6-2 or TRBV6-3 and J is TRBJ1-2, with 12 bases that match TRBD1. This TCR derives from a person aged 18-60 years who received the Ad26.COV2.S COVID-19 vaccine or a placebo. In DNA, the CDR3 is TGTGCCAGCAGTCCCACCGGGACAGGGGGCTACTATGGCTACACCTTC. Translating it yields CASSPTGTGGYYGYTF.